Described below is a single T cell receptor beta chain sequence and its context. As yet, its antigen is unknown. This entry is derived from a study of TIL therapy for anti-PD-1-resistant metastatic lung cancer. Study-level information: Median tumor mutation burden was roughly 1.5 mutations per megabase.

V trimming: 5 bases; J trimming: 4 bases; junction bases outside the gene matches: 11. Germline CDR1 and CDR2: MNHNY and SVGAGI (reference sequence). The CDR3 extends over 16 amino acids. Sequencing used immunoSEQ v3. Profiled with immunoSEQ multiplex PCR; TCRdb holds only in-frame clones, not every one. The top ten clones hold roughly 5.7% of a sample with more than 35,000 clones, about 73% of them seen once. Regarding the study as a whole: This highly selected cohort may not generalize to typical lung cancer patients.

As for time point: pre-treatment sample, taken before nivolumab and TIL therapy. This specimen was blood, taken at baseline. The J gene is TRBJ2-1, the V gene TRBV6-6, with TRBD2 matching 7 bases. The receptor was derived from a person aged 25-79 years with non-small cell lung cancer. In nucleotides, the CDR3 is TGTGCCAGCAGTCCAAAGATCGGGGGGAATTACAATGAGCAGTTCTTC. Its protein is CASSPKIGGNYNEQFF.